The clone carrying this TCR beta chain was seen more than once but under ten times. The target antigen is unknown. These data originate in a study of blood T cells in healthy people across ages. General study findings and limits: Those diversity estimates obtained from one million T cells were thought to be underestimates.

Together with a sample-barcoded 5' primer, a J-beta primer mix was included in a second PCR lasting about 7 to 12 cycles. Each TCR beta cDNA got a 12-nucleotide random molecular identifier. TCRdb called the 5' RACE reads again in MiXCR, with one record for every CDR3 protein. The repertoire consists of 2 million or so distinct CDR3 sequences, with around 48% occurring once and the leading ten covering 2% to 2.5%. For every donor, a draw yielded approximately 9.9 milliliters of peripheral blood. Total RNA, at least 5 micrograms per sample, came from PBMCs. The sequence was obtained from a middle-aged woman in good health. Sequenced material: blood.

The CDR3 nucleotides read TGTGCCATCAGGGACAGGGGTTGGGAGACCCAGTACTTC. It is translated as CAIRDRGWETQYF. The chain joins TRBV10-3 to TRBJ2-5, with 9 bases matching TRBD1. This CDR3 has 13 residues. Germline trimming cut 6 bases from V and 5 bases from J; bases unmatched to any gene: 4. Germline CDR1 reads ENHRY; CDR2 reads SYGVKD.